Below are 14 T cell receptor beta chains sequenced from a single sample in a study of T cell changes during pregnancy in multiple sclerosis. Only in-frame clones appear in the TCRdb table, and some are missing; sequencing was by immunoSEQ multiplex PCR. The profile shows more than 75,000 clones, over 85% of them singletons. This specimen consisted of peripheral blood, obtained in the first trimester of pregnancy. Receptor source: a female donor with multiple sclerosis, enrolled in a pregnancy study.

The CDR3 region has the DNA TGTGCCAGCAGTGTGACCCCGGGGAAAGAGACCCAGTACTTC. Its translation: CASSVTPGKETQYF. The V gene is TRBV2, the J gene TRBJ2-5; a weak D match, TRBD2 (5 bases). CDR1 SNHLY and CDR2 FYNNEI come from the germline V gene. Trimming removed 4 bases at V and 3 bases at J, with 12 bases between. CDR3 size: 14 residues.

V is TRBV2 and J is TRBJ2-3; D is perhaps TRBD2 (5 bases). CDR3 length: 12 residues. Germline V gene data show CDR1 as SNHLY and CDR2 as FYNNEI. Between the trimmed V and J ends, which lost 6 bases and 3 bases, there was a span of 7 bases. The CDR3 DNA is TGTGCCAGCAGGGACTTTACAGATACGCAGTATTTT. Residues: CASRDFTDTQYF.

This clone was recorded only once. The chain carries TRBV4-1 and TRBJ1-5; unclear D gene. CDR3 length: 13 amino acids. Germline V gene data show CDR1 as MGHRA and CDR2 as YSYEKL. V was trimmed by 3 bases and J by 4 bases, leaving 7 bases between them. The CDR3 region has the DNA TGCGCCAGCAGCCACGGAGTAAATCAGCCCCAGCATTTT. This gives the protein CASSHGVNQPQHF.

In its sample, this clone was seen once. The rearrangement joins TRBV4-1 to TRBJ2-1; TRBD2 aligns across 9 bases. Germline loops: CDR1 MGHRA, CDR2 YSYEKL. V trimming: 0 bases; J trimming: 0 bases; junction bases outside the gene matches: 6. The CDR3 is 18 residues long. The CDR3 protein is CASSQDHLAGSSYNEQFF. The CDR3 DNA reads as TGCGCCAGCAGCCAAGATCATCTAGCGGGGAGCTCCTACAATGAGCAGTTCTTC.

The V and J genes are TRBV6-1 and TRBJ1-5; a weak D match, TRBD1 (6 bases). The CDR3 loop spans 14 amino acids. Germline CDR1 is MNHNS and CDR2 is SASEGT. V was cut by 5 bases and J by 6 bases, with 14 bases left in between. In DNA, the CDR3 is TGTGCCAGCAGTCCCGATTGGGGGCTTCAGCCCCAGCATTTT. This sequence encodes CASSPDWGLQPQHF.

In nucleotides, the CDR3 is TGTGCCTCCCTCGGAGTTCCAGATACGCAGTATTTT. Its translation is CASLGVPDTQYF. This chain joins TRBV28 and TRBJ2-3, with no clear D. The germline gives CDR1 MDHEN, CDR2 SYDVKM. V was pared by 11 bases and J by 4 bases, with 13 bases between. This CDR3 contains 12 residues. Complete variable domain (other parts from reference TRBV28 and TRBJ2-3): DVKVTQSSRYLVKRTGEKVFLECVQDMDHENMFWYRQDPGLGLRLIYFSYDVKMKEKGDIPEGYSVSREKKERFSLILESASTNQTSMYLCASLGVPDTQYFGPGTRLTVL.

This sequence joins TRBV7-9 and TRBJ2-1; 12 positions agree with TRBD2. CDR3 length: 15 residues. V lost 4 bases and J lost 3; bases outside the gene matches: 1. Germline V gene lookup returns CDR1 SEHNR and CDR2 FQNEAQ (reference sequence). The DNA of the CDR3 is TGTGCCAGCAGCTGGACTAGCGGGGTCTACAATGAGCAGTTCTTC. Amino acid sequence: CASSWTSGVYNEQFF.

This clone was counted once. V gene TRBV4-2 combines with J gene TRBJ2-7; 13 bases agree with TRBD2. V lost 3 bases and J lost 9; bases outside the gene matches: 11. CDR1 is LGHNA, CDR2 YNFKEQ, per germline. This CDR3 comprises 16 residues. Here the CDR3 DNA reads TGTGCCAGCAGCCAGACTACTAGCGGGAGGGCCCTCGCGCAGTACTTC. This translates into CASSQTTSGRALAQYF.

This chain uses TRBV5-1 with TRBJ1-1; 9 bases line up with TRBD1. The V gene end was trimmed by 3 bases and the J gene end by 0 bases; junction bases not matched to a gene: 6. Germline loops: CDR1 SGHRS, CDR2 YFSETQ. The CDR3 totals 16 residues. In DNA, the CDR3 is TGCGCCAGCAGCTCCGGGACAGGGATCTTGAACACTGAAGCTTTCTTT. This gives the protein CASSSGTGILNTEAFF.

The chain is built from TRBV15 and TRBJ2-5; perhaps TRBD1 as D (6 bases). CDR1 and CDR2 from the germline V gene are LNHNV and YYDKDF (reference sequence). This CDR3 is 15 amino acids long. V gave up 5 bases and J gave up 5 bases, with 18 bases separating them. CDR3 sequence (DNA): TGTGCCACCAGCGTCCCTTCCAGGGGTCCGGAGACCCAGTACTTC. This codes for CATSVPSRGPETQYF.

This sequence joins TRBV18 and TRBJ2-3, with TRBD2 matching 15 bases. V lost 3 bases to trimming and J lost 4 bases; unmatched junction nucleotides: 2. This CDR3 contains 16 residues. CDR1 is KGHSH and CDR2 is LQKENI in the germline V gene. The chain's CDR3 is CASSPRTSGGADTQYF. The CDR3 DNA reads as TGTGCCAGCTCACCCCGGACTAGCGGGGGGGCAGATACGCAGTATTTT.

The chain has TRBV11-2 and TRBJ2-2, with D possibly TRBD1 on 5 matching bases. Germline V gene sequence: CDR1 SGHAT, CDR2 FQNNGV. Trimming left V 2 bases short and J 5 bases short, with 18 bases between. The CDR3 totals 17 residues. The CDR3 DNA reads TGTGCCAGCAGCTTATTGGACAACCCGACGCATACCGGGGAGCTGTTTTTT. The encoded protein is CASSLLDNPTHTGELFF.

DNA of the CDR3: TGTGCCAGTAGTATAGTGGGGCGGTCCTACGAGCAGTACTTC. Translating it yields CASSIVGRSYEQYF. This chain connects TRBV19 to TRBJ2-7, with D perhaps matching TRBD1 (5 bases). V was trimmed by 1 base and J by 1 base, leaving 8 bases between them. Germline V CDR1 and CDR2: LNHDA, SQIVND (reference sequence). This CDR3 region has 14 residues.

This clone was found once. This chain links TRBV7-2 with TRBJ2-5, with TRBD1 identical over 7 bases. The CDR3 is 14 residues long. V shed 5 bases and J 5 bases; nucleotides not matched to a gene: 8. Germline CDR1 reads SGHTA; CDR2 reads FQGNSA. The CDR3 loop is CASSRTGARETQYF. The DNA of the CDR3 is TGTGCCAGCAGCCGGACAGGCGCTCGGGAGACCCAGTACTTC.